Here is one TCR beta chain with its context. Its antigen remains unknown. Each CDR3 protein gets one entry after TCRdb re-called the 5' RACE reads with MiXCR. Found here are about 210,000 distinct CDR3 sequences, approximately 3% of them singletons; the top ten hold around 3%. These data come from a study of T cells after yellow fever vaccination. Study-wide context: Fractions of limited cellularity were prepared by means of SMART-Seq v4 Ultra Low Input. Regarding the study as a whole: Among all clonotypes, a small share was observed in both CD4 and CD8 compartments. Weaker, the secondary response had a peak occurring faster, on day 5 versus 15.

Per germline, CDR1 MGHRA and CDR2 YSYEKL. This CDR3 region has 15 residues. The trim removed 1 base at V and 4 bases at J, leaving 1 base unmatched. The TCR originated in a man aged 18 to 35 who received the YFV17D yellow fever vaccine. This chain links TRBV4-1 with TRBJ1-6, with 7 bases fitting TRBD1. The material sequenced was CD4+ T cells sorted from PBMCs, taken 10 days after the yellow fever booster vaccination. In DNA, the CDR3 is TGCGCCAGCAGCCAAGGGGGACAGTATAATTCACCCCTCCACTTT. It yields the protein CASSQGGQYNSPLHF.